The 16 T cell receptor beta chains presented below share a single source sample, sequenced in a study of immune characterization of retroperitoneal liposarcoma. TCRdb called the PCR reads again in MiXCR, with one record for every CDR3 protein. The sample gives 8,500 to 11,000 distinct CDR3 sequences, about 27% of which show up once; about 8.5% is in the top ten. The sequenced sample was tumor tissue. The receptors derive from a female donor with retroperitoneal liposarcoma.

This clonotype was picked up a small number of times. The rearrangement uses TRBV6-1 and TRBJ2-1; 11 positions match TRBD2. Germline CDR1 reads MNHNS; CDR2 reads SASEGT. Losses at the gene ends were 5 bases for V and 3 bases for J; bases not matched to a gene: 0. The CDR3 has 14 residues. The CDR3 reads CASSTSGSYNEQFF. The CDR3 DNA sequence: TGTGCCAGCAGTACTAGCGGGAGCTACAATGAGCAGTTCTTC.

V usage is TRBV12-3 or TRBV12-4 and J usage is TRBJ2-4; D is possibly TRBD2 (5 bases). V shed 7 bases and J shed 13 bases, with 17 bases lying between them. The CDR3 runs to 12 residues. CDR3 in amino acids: CASKPEANEQYF. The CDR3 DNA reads TGTGCCAGCAAGCCGGAGGCTAATGAGCAGTACTTC.

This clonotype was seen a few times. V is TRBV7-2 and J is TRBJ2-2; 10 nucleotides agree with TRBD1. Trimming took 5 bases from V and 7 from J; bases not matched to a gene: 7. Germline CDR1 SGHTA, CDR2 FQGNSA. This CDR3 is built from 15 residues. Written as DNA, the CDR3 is TGTGCCAGCAGCCCACCGACAGGGGGCGGCGGGGAGCTGTTTTTT. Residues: CASSPPTGGGGELFF.

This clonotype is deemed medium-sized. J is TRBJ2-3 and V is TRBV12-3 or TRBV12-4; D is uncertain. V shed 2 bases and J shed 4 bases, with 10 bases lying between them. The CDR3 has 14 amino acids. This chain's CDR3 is CASSLIYRPDTQYF. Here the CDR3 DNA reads TGTGCCAGCAGTTTAATCTATCGGCCAGATACGCAGTATTTT.

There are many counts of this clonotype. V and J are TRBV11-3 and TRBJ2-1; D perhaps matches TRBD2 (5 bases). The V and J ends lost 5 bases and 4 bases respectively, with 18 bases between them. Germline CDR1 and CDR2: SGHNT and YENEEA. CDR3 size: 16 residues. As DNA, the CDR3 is TGTGCCAGCAGCCGAGAGGGCACGGCAGAATACAATGAGCAGTTCTTC. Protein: CASSREGTAEYNEQFF.

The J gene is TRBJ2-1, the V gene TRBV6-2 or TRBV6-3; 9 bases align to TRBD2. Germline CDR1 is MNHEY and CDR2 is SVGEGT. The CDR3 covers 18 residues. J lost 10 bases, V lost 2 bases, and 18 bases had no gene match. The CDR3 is CASSYRPPGAGGRYEQFF. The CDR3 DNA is TGTGCCAGCAGTTACCGGCCCCCCGGAGCGGGAGGAAGATACGAGCAGTTCTTC.

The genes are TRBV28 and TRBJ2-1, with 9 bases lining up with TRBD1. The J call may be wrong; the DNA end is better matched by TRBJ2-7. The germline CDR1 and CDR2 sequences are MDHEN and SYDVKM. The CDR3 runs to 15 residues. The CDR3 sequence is CASSFLGQGHNEQYF. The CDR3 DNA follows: TGTGCCAGCAGTTTTCTGGGACAGGGCCACAATGAGCAGTACTTC.

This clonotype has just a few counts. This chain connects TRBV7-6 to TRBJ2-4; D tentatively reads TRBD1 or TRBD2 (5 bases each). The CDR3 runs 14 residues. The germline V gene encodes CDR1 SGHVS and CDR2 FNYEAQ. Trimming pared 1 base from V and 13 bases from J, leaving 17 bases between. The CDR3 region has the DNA TGTGCCAGCAGCTTAGGGGACGGATACAATGAGCAGTACTTC. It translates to CASSLGDGYNEQYF.

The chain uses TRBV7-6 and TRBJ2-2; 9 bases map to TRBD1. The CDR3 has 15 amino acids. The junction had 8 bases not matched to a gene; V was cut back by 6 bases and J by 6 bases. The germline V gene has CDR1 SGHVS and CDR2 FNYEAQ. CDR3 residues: CASRPRQGGAGELFF. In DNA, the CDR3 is TGTGCCAGCAGACCCCGACAGGGGGGAGCCGGGGAGCTGTTTTTT. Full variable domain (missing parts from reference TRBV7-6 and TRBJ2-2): GAGVSQSPRYKVTKRGQDVALRCDPISGHVSLYWYRQALGQGPEFLTYFNYEAQQDKSGLPNDRFSAERPEGSISTLTIQRTEQRDSAMYRCASRPRQGGAGELFFGEGSRLTVL.

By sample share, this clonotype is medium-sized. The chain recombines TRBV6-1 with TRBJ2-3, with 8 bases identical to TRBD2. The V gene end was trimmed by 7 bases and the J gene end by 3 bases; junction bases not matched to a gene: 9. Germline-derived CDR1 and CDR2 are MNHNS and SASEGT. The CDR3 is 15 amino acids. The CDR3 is CASTKTSAITDTQYF. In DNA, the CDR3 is TGTGCCAGCACCAAGACTAGCGCGATTACAGATACGCAGTATTTT.

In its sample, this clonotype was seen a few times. The CDR3 nucleotides read TGTGCCAGCACGGACGGCAATCAGCCCCAGCATTTT. It yields the protein CASTDGNQPQHF. V gene TRBV6-1 combines with J gene TRBJ1-5; unclear D gene. Germline assignment: CDR1 MNHNS and CDR2 SASEGT. The CDR3 is 12 amino acids. Trimming removed 7 bases from V and 2 bases from J, with 6 bases in between.

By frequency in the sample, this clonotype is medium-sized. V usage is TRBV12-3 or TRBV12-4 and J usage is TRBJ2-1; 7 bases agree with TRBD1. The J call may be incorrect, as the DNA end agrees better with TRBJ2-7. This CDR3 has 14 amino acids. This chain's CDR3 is CASSPQGTAYEQYF. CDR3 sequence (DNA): TGTGCCAGCAGCCCCCAAGGGACAGCCTACGAGCAGTACTTC.

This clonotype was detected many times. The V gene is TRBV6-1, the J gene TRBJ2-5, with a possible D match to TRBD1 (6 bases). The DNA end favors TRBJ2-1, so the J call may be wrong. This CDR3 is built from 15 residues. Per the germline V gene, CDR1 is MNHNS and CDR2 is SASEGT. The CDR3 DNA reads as TGTGCCAGCAGTGCCCTACAGGGTTTGAGAGAGACCCAGTTCTTC. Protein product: CASSALQGLRETQFF.

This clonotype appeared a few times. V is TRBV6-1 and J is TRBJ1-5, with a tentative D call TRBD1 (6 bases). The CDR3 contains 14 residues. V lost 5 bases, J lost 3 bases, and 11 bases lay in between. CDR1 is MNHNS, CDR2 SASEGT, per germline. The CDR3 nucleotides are TGTGCCAGCAGTCCCGGGACACCCAATCAGCCCCAGCATTTT. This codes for CASSPGTPNQPQHF.

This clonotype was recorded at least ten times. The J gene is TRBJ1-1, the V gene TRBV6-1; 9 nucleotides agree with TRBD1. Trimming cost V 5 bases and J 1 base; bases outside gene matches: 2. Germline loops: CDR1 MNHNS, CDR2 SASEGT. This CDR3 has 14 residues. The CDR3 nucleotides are TGTGCCAGCAGTCGGGACAGGGCGAACACTGAAGCTTTCTTT. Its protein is CASSRDRANTEAFF.

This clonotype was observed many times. CDR3 sequence reads: CASTPSLAGGRTSSTDTQYF. CDR3 DNA: TGTGCCAGCACCCCCTCGTTAGCGGGGGGGCGCACCTCCTCCACAGATACGCAGTATTTT. The chain recombines TRBV6-1 with TRBJ2-3, with 11 bases that match TRBD2. The germline V gene encodes CDR1 MNHNS and CDR2 SASEGT. Trimming cost V 7 bases and J 2 bases; bases outside gene matches: 20. This CDR3 contains 20 residues.